These 20 T cell receptor beta chains were all obtained from the same sample, sequenced in a study of T cell responses to AZD1222 COVID-19 vaccine. Libraries were prepared by immunoSEQ multiplex PCR; TCRdb keeps only in-frame clonotypes and omits some of them. The repertoire holds 200,000 or so clones, about 92% seen once, with around 1% in the top ten. This sample comprised peripheral blood, obtained on day 0 of MenACWY control vaccination. Receptor source: an adult in good health.

The V gene is TRBV28, the J gene TRBJ1-2; 10 nucleotides line up with TRBD1. CDR1 is MDHEN, CDR2 SYDVKM, per germline. CDR3 length: 15 residues. V was clipped by 6 bases and J by 3 bases; unmatched bases: 7. CDR3 nucleotide sequence: TGTGCCAGCAGGTCCCCCGGGACAGGGGACTATGGCTACACCTTC. This encodes CASRSPGTGDYGYTF.

V and J are TRBV2 and TRBJ2-3, with D perhaps matching TRBD1 or TRBD2 (5 bases each). V lost 6 bases, J lost 3 bases, and 19 bases lay in between. Germline values: CDR1 SNHLY, CDR2 FYNNEI. The CDR3 is made up of 16 amino acids. Here the CDR3 DNA reads TGTGCCAGCAGATTAGACGGGGCGAGACTTACAGATACGCAGTATTTT. Translation: CASRLDGARLTDTQYF.

The chain employs TRBV12-2 and TRBJ2-7; no DNA check was done on the table's D call, TRBD1. TRBV12-2 is reported as a pseudogene. This CDR3 spans 15 amino acids. In nucleotides, the CDR3 is TGTGCAAGTCGCTTAGCTCGTCAGGGTCCCTACGAGCAGTACTTC. It encodes CASRLARQGPYEQYF.

The gene calls are TRBV20-1 and TRBJ1-2, with D unresolved. The CDR3 is made up of 11 amino acids. From germline, CDR1 is DFQATT and CDR2 SNEGSKA (reference sequence). V shed 4 bases and J shed 2 bases, with 5 bases lying between them. The CDR3 sequence: CSATPNYGYTF. Written as DNA, the CDR3 is TGCAGTGCTACTCCGAACTATGGCTACACCTTC.

The V gene is TRBV9, the J gene TRBJ1-6; maybe TRBD1 (5 bases). Germline CDR1 and CDR2: SGDLS and YYNGEE. This CDR3 spans 17 amino acids. V lost 0 bases, J lost 5 bases, and 15 bases lay in between. This CDR3 reads CASSVGEIGANNSPLHF. Written as DNA, the CDR3 is TGTGCCAGCAGCGTAGGAGAAATCGGGGCCAATAATTCACCCCTCCACTTT.

The chain has TRBV9 and TRBJ1-5; no clear D. The CDR3 spans 14 residues. Trimming pared 0 bases from V and 1 base from J, leaving 5 bases between. Looked up from germline, CDR1 is SGDLS and CDR2 is YYNGEE. The CDR3 nucleotides are TGTGCCAGCAGCGTAGCTGGGAGCAATCAGCCCCAGCATTTT. It codes for CASSVAGSNQPQHF.

The gene calls are TRBV15 and TRBJ1-2, with 8 bases that match TRBD1. CDR1 and CDR2 (germline): LNHNV, YYDKDF (reference sequence). The J segment lost 1 base and the V segment lost 0 bases, leaving 7 bases of the junction unmatched. This CDR3 is built from 17 residues. The CDR3 DNA is TGTGCCACCAGCAGAGACGCAGGGGGCAGATATAACTATGGCTACACCTTC. This encodes CATSRDAGGRYNYGYTF.

The chain's CDR3 is CASSLGTGNEKLFF. CDR3 coding DNA: TGCGCCAGCAGCCTGGGGACAGGCAATGAAAAACTGTTTTTT. J is TRBJ1-4 and V is TRBV4-3; TRBD1 matches 8 bases. The CDR3 is made up of 14 amino acids. Germline values: CDR1 LGHNA, CDR2 YSLEER. V shed 4 bases, J shed 5 bases, and the junction held 3 bases outside the gene matches.

The chain employs TRBV5-4 and TRBJ1-2, with 7 bases that match TRBD1. The length of the CDR3 is 15 residues. Germline-derived CDR1 and CDR2 are SGHNT and YYREEE (reference sequence). The V segment lost 2 bases and the J segment 2 bases; nucleotides outside the gene matches: 6. The CDR3 sequence: CASSLDRAGNYGYTF. The CDR3 bases are TGTGCCAGCAGCTTAGACAGGGCGGGAAACTATGGCTACACCTTC. The full variable domain, its missing parts supplied by reference TRBV5-4 and TRBJ1-2, is ETGVTQSPTHLIKTRGQQVTLRCSSQSGHNTVSWYQQALGQGPQFIFQYYREEENGRGNFPPRFSGLQFPNYSSELNVNALELDDSALYLCASSLDRAGNYGYTFGSGTRLTVV.

This clone was seen only once. V is TRBV27 and J is TRBJ1-1, with a weak D call TRBD1 (6 bases). V was trimmed by 1 base and J by 1 base, leaving 7 bases between them. The CDR3 is made up of 14 amino acids. Germline V gene data show CDR1 as MNHEY and CDR2 as SMNVEV (reference sequence). The CDR3 DNA is TGTGCCAGCAGTTTATTGGGACAGAACACTGAAGCTTTCTTT. Translated, it gives CASSLLGQNTEAFF.

This clone came up once. The chain is built from TRBV4-2 and TRBJ1-3, with D uncertain. Germline V gives CDR1 LGHNA, CDR2 YNFKEQ. Between the trimmed V and J ends, which lost 0 bases and 3 bases, there was a span of 9 bases. The length of the CDR3 is 15 residues. The CDR3 DNA is TGTGCCAGCAGCCAAGATCTCAATTTTGGAAACACCATATATTTT. It is translated as CASSQDLNFGNTIYF.

This chain joins TRBV18 and TRBJ2-1; a possible D gene is TRBD2 (6 bases). This CDR3 contains 17 residues. CDR1 KGHSH and CDR2 LQKENI come from the germline V gene. The V end was cut by 0 bases, the J end by 0 bases, with 12 bases between. CDR3 coding DNA: TGTGCCAGCTCACCACCGTCCGGGAGAAGCTCCTACAATGAGCAGTTCTTC. Translating it yields CASSPPSGRSSYNEQFF.

This chain uses TRBV18 with TRBJ1-2; the D is unclear. Germline lookup yields CDR1 KGHSH and CDR2 LQKENI. The germline V and J ends were trimmed by 2 bases and 4 bases, with 11 bases remaining between them. This CDR3 is built from 14 residues. The CDR3 sequence is CASSPGLEIYGYTF. The CDR3 DNA reads as TGTGCCAGCTCACCAGGGCTAGAGATCTATGGCTACACCTTC.

The V call is TRBV19, the J call TRBJ1-5, with TRBD1 matching 8 bases. From germline, CDR1 is LNHDA and CDR2 SQIVND (reference sequence). CDR3 size: 14 residues. V shed 5 bases and J 6 bases; nucleotides not matched to a gene: 6. The CDR3 region is CASSAQGAGQPQHF. CDR3 nucleotides: TGTGCCAGTAGTGCCCAGGGGGCGGGTCAGCCCCAGCATTTT. Variable domain in full (rest from reference TRBV19 and TRBJ1-5): DGGITQSPKYLFRKEGQNVTLSCEQNLNHDAMYWYRQDPGQGLRLIYYSQIVNDFQKGDIAEGYSVSREKKESFPLTVTSAQKNPTAFYLCASSAQGAGQPQHFGDGTRLSIL.

J is TRBJ1-1 and V is TRBV2; weak D call: TRBD1 (5 bases). CDR1 SNHLY and CDR2 FYNNEI come from the germline V gene. There are 14 residues in the CDR3. The germline V and J ends were trimmed by 6 bases and 1 base, with 12 bases remaining between them. CDR3 sequence reads: CASRKGEGNTEAFF. The CDR3 DNA reads as TGTGCCAGCAGGAAAGGGGAAGGGAACACTGAAGCTTTCTTT.

The rearrangement uses TRBV7-2 and TRBJ2-3, with a possible D match to TRBD2 (5 bases). V was pared by 2 bases and J by 1 base, with 13 bases between. Germline CDR1 SGHTA, CDR2 FQGNSA. The CDR3 length is 16 residues. CDR3 nucleotides: TGTGCCAGCAGCTTATCGGAGCGGATCCGCACAGATACGCAGTATTTT. It specifies CASSLSERIRTDTQYF.

J is TRBJ1-4 and V is TRBV5-1; TRBD1 matches 8 bases. Trimming cost V 1 base and J 7 bases; bases outside gene matches: 6. The CDR3 runs 15 residues. The V gene's germline CDR1 is SGHRS and CDR2 YFSETQ. CDR3 DNA: TGCGCCAGCAGCTTGACCGGACAGGGTAGTGAAAAACTGTTTTTT. It yields the protein CASSLTGQGSEKLFF.

The CDR3, as DNA: TGTGCCAGCATGAGGAGGGACACTGAAGCTTTCTTT. Protein product: CASMRRDTEAFF. The chain has TRBV28 and TRBJ1-1; D gene uncertain. This CDR3 region has 12 residues. Trimming stripped 7 bases from V and 3 bases from J, with 9 bases between. Germline-derived CDR1 and CDR2 are MDHEN and SYDVKM.

The rearrangement links TRBV18 to TRBJ1-2; the D gene is possibly TRBD1 (5 bases). The CDR3 consists of 14 residues. CDR1 is KGHSH, CDR2 LQKENI, per germline. The germline V and J ends were trimmed by 1 base and 8 bases, with 14 bases remaining between them. CDR3 nucleotides: TGTGCCAGCTCACCACAGGGGCGCAGGGAGGGCTACACCTTC. Encoded protein: CASSPQGRREGYTF.

The chain combines TRBV5-1 with TRBJ1-1, with TRBD1 matching over 8 bases. The CDR3 has 13 amino acids. The ends lost 4 bases at V and 9 bases at J; junction bases unmatched: 8. Germline values: CDR1 SGHRS, CDR2 YFSETQ. Here the CDR3 reads CASSMDRVGKAFF. CDR3 coding DNA: TGCGCCAGCAGCATGGACAGGGTGGGAAAAGCTTTCTTT.